Each of the 21 T cell receptor beta chains below was sequenced from the same sample in a study of cytomegalovirus exposure and HLA in healthy donors. Primers for the PCR totalled 60 Vbeta and 13 Jbeta. The repertoire was sequenced with immunoSEQ multiplex PCR; TCRdb's copy has only in-frame clones and lacks some. This sample has hundreds of thousands of clones, with around two thirds found just once. What was sequenced was PBMCs. The receptors come from a female donor in good health and CMV-seronegative.

This clone was recorded a few times. This chain links TRBV10-1 with TRBJ2-7; 7 positions agree with TRBD1. The CDR3 loop spans 14 amino acids. V shed 3 bases and J 7 bases; nucleotides not matched to a gene: 9. The germline CDR1 and CDR2 sequences are WNHNN and SYGVQD (reference sequence). The DNA of the CDR3 is TGCGCCAGCAGTGAAAATACAGGGGCACGGGAGCAGTACTTC. The encoded protein is CASSENTGAREQYF.

In this sample, this clone turned up a few times. This chain connects TRBV28 to TRBJ1-1, with D possibly being TRBD1 (5 bases). Germline CDR1 reads MDHEN; CDR2 reads SYDVKM. The CDR3 sequence is 14 residues long. Trimming stripped 4 bases from V and 3 bases from J, with 12 bases between. The CDR3 nucleotides read TGTGCCAGCAGTTATAGGTTAGGGGACACTGAAGCTTTCTTT. Translating gives CASSYRLGDTEAFF.

The chain uses TRBV6-1 and TRBJ1-3; 7 bases map to TRBD1. Trimming cost V 8 bases and J 7 bases; bases outside gene matches: 11. The germline V gene has CDR1 MNHNS and CDR2 SASEGT. The CDR3 consists of 14 residues. CDR3 bases: TGTGCCAGCTCTAGGGGCGGACAGGACAACACCATATATTTT. Translating it yields CASSRGGQDNTIYF.

This rearrangement joins TRBV7-2 to TRBJ2-6; TRBD2 might be the D (6 bases). Per the germline V gene, CDR1 is SGHTA and CDR2 is FQGNSA. The CDR3 is made up of 16 amino acids. With 1 base removed from V and 2 bases from J, the gap between germline ends came to 9 bases. DNA for the CDR3: TGTGCCAGCAGCTTAGGGCCGGGGGCTGGGGCCAACGTCCTGACTTTC. Its protein product is CASSLGPGAGANVLTF.

There are a few counts of this clone. The rearrangement links TRBV21-1 to TRBJ2-1; no DNA check was done on the table's D call, TRBD1. TRBV21-1 is an annotated pseudogene. CDR3 length equals 15 residues. Here the CDR3 reads CASSKDRGFYNEQFF. The CDR3 bases are TGTGCCAGCAGCAAAGACAGGGGGTTTTACAATGAGCAGTTCTTC.

V is TRBV7-2 and J is TRBJ2-1; TRBD2 is a possible D gene (7 bases). V dropped 4 bases and J dropped 10 bases, with 11 bases sitting between them. Germline CDR1 SGHTA, CDR2 FQGNSA. The CDR3 runs 12 residues. In nucleotides, the CDR3 is TGTGCCAGCAGCTGGGGAGGGGGAGAGCAGTTCTTC. Its translation: CASSWGGGEQFF. Full variable domain (outside the CDR3, taken from reference TRBV7-2 and TRBJ2-1): GAGVSQSPSNKVTEKGKDVELRCDPISGHTALYWYRQSLGQGLEFLIYFQGNSAPDKSGLPSDRFSAERTGGSVSTLTIQRTQQEDSAVYLCASSWGGGEQFFGPGTRLTVL.

CDR3 DNA sequence: TGTGCCTCGGGACTCCTCTACGAGCAGTACTTC. It encodes CASGLLYEQYF. The chain recombines TRBV30 with TRBJ2-7; the D gene is possibly TRBD2 (6 bases). From germline, CDR1 is GTSNPN and CDR2 SVGIG (reference sequence). The CDR3 covers 11 residues. V was clipped by 7 bases and J by 3 bases, with 10 bases between them.

V is TRBV10-2 and J is TRBJ1-4; TRBD1 matches at 11 bases. Germline CDR1 is WSHSY and CDR2 is SAAADI. The CDR3 is made up of 13 amino acids. Losses at the gene ends were 6 bases for V and 10 bases for J; bases not matched to a gene: 4. The chain's CDR3 is CASRRTGGRKLFF. For the CDR3, the DNA is TGCGCCAGCAGGCGGACAGGGGGCCGAAAACTGTTTTTT.

The chain has TRBV21-1 and TRBJ1-5; the D segment call TRBD1 is taken from the table without a DNA check. TRBV21-1 has pseudogene status. CDR3 length: 19 amino acids. CDR3: CASSNSASHGQGLNQPQHF. The CDR3 region has the DNA TGTGCCAGCAGCAATTCGGCATCTCATGGTCAGGGCCTCAATCAGCCCCAGCATTTT.

This chain uses TRBV18 with TRBJ1-5; TRBD1 matches 10 bases. There are 14 residues in the CDR3. J gave up 7 bases and V 3 bases, and 3 bases lay outside the gene matches. Germline-derived CDR1 and CDR2 are KGHSH and LQKENI. The CDR3 DNA reads TGTGCCAGCTCACCTGGGACAGGGGCACAGCCCCAGCATTTT. It yields the protein CASSPGTGAQPQHF.

The chain has TRBV7-9 and TRBJ2-7; 8 bases line up with TRBD2. The CDR3 sequence is 14 residues long. Losses at the gene ends were 6 bases for V and 7 bases for J; bases not matched to a gene: 11. Germline CDR1 and CDR2: SEHNR and FQNEAQ (reference sequence). The CDR3 DNA reads as TGTGCCAGCAGTGTACCGGGACTAGGGAGTGAGCAGTACTTC. It is translated as CASSVPGLGSEQYF.

This clone was found once. V gene TRBV7-6 combines with J gene TRBJ2-5; D is possibly TRBD1 (6 bases). The DNA matches TRBJ2-7 better at its end, which makes the J call doubtful. The CDR3 extends over 14 amino acids. Germline V gene lookup returns CDR1 SGHVS and CDR2 FNYEAQ. This chain's CDR3 is CASSLGTALYEQYF. The CDR3 DNA sequence: TGTGCCAGCAGCTTAGGGACAGCTCTCTACGAGCAGTACTTC.

This rearrangement joins TRBV27 to TRBJ1-3; 8 bases are a match to TRBD1. With 5 bases clipped from V and 7 bases from J, the junction kept 4 bases outside the gene matches. The germline CDR1 and CDR2 sequences are MNHEY and SMNVEV (reference sequence). The CDR3 spans 13 residues. CDR3 residues: CASSPWTGNTIYF. In nucleotides, the CDR3 is TGTGCCAGCAGTCCTTGGACAGGGAACACCATATATTTT.

This chain connects TRBV5-1 to TRBJ1-4; 9 positions match TRBD1. The germline gives CDR1 SGHRS, CDR2 YFSETQ. V lost 0 bases, J lost 8 bases, and 5 bases stayed unmatched. The CDR3 has 15 residues. The CDR3 loop reads CASSLEQGAGEKLFF. The CDR3, as DNA: TGCGCCAGCAGCTTGGAACAGGGGGCAGGAGAAAAACTGTTTTTT.

This chain links TRBV7-9 with TRBJ2-5, with 10 bases that match TRBD2. The tail of the sequence fits TRBJ2-7 better, so the J call may be wrong. This CDR3 region has 15 residues. The germline gives CDR1 SEHNR, CDR2 FQNEAQ (reference sequence). CDR3 nucleotides: TGTGCCAGCAGCTCGACTAGCGGGCTCTTCTACGAGCAGTACTTC. Translation gives CASSSTSGLFYEQYF.

The chain has TRBV4-1 and TRBJ2-3; D perhaps matches TRBD1 (6 bases). This CDR3 is 15 amino acids long. Trimming cost V 4 bases and J 4 bases, with 15 bases left between them. Germline assignment: CDR1 MGHRA and CDR2 YSYEKL. The CDR3 nucleotides read TGCGCCAGCAGCCTAAGGGGGAGTGGAGCAGATACGCAGTATTTT. This gives the protein CASSLRGSGADTQYF.

V gene TRBV7-2 combines with J gene TRBJ1-5; tentatively, D is TRBD1 (5 bases). With 5 bases removed from V and 0 bases from J, the gap between germline ends came to 11 bases. Germline CDR1 and CDR2: SGHTA and FQGNSA. CDR3 length: 15 residues. In DNA form, the CDR3 reads TGTGCCAGCAGCCAGGGACTTTATAGCAATCAGCCCCAGCATTTT. This codes for CASSQGLYSNQPQHF. Complete variable domain (other parts from reference TRBV7-2 and TRBJ1-5): GAGVSQSPSNKVTEKGKDVELRCDPISGHTALYWYRQSLGQGLEFLIYFQGNSAPDKSGLPSDRFSAERTGGSVSTLTIQRTQQEDSAVYLCASSQGLYSNQPQHFGDGTRLSIL.

The rearrangement joins TRBV10-3 to TRBJ2-7, with TRBD2 matching over 10 bases. V was pared by 4 bases and J by 6 bases, with 6 bases of the junction left unmatched. CDR1 and CDR2 (germline): ENHRY, SYGVKD. The CDR3 is made up of 14 amino acids. The CDR3 DNA is TGTGCCATCAGTGTGCTAGCGGGAGATCTCGAGCAGTACTTC. Amino acid sequence: CAISVLAGDLEQYF.

The chain couples TRBV6-5 to TRBJ2-3; 9 bases match TRBD2. This CDR3 contains 14 residues. J lost 4 bases, V lost 8 bases, and 7 bases had no gene match. Per germline, CDR1 MNHEY and CDR2 SVGAGI. DNA for the CDR3: TGTGCCAGCCGCCTGGGACTAGCAGCAGATACGCAGTATTTT. Amino acids: CASRLGLAADTQYF.

J is TRBJ1-4 and V is TRBV5-1; the D is unclear. V lost 0 bases and J lost 8, with 11 bases in between. Germline CDR1 is SGHRS and CDR2 is YFSETQ. The CDR3 has 14 residues. CDR3 coding DNA: TGCGCCAGCAGCTTGGACGGGTTACGGGAAAAACTGTTTTTT. It translates to CASSLDGLREKLFF.

The V call is TRBV5-1, the J call TRBJ2-1; 9 nucleotides agree with TRBD2. V shed 4 bases and J 4 bases; nucleotides not matched to a gene: 18. CDR1 SGHRS and CDR2 YFSETQ come from the germline V gene. This CDR3 is 19 amino acids long. The CDR3, as DNA: TGCGCCAGCAGCCGAGCCCAGGGTAGCGGGAGATTTGGGTACAATGAGCAGTTCTTC. This gives the protein CASSRAQGSGRFGYNEQFF.